This paragraph covers one T cell receptor (beta chain) sequence. The source of the sample is a study of blood T cell repertoires in COVID-19. For the study at large: Acute-phase and convalescent COVID-19 samples originated in the United States, Italy and Spain. PBMCs, B-cell-depleted T cells, or T cells were the source of the cDNA or gDNA that made up the material.

Per the study methods: From reference gene primer amplification, estimates of nucleated cell counts were derived. Profiled with immunoSEQ multiplex PCR; TCRdb holds only in-frame clones, not every one. V and J calls and clone size are given by that table; D and trimming were obtained from the DNA. The data show fewer than 100,000 clones, about 90% seen once. This CDR3 contains 14 residues. The trim removed 8 bases at V and 5 bases at J, leaving 9 bases unmatched. Germline values: CDR1 KGHSH, CDR2 LQKENI. The sequencing input was peripheral blood. The source of this sequence is a man between 65 and 85 years old with acute or convalescent COVID-19. The chain uses TRBV18 and TRBJ2-1, with TRBD2 matching 7 bases. This chain's CDR3 is CASHPGLADNEQFF. The CDR3 DNA is TGTGCCAGCCACCCTGGGCTAGCGGACAATGAGCAGTTCTTC. Variable domain in full (rest from reference TRBV18 and TRBJ2-1): NAGVMQNPRHLVRRRGQEARLRCSPMKGHSHVYWYRQLPEEGLKFMVYLQKENIIDESGMPKERFSAEFPKEGPSILRIQQVVRGDSAAYFCASHPGLADNEQFFGPGTRLTVL.